These T cell receptor beta chains were read from a single sample in a study of blood T cell repertoires in COVID-19. Repertoires were generated with immunoSEQ multiplex PCR, while TCRdb's copy carries only in-frame clones and drops some. The table shows 150,000 to 200,000 clones, with about 88% occurring only once. Sequencing was performed on peripheral blood. All receptors come from a man between 65 and 85 years old with active or convalescent COVID-19. Each CDR3 is given without its conserved first and last residue. Fields, in order: J gene, V gene, CDR3 length, CDR3 protein.

>TRBJ2-5|TRBV6-5|12
ASRRTGFSETQY
>TRBJ1-3|TRBV6-1|16
ASSAGTGGGPSGNTIY
>TRBJ2-7|TRBV6-6|11
ASSTMRQAPQY
>TRBJ1-2|TRBV9|11
ASSPLSGSGYT
>TRBJ2-4|TRBV19|13
ASSIAASGKNIQY
>TRBJ1-4|TRBV28|14
ASSEHRGAANEKLF
>TRBJ2-2|TRBV27|13
ASRTGTADTGELF
>TRBJ1-3|TRBV9|15
ASSVEGRASSGNTIY
>TRBJ1-1|TRBV14|9
ASSPNTEAF
>TRBJ1-4|TRBV14|12
ASTPRTGGEKLF
>TRBJ2-7|TRBV5-5|9
ASSLASEQY
>TRBJ2-3|TRBV28|12
ASSLASLTDTQY
>TRBJ2-1|TRBV29-1|13
SVDSFGGIRNEQF
>TRBJ2-7|TRBV18|13
ASSPGTGVNYEQY
>TRBJ1-5|TRBV30|11
AWTKDRGQPQH
>TRBJ2-7|TRBV28|15
ASSSTTGLASLYEQY
>TRBJ1-2|TRBV10-3|9
ASGGTGPYT
>TRBJ2-3|TRBV3-1/TRBV3-2|12
ASSQSSSGSTQY
>TRBJ2-2|TRBV5-4|14
AAAGLAGADTGELF
>TRBJ2-7|TRBV19|14
ASSIRGTGVSYEQY
>TRBJ1-6|TRBV6-5|13
ASSYSTGDNSPLH
>TRBJ2-1|TRBV7-2|11
ASSLAKEGEQF
>TRBJ1-1|TRBV9|11
ASSVLTGAEAF
>TRBJ2-3|TRBV5-6|13
ASSRQISSTDTQY
>TRBJ1-1|TRBV27|12
ASSLRGGSTEAF
>TRBJ1-1|TRBV29-1|10
SGGQGTTEAF
>TRBJ2-7|TRBV5-1|12
ASSLVGGGYEQY
>TRBJ1-5|TRBV30|13
AWSVGQGGNQPQH
>TRBJ2-7|TRBV10-2|9
ASNTGGEQY
>TRBJ1-3|TRBV6-6|12
ASAQGISGNTIY
>TRBJ1-4|TRBV13|12
ASSSGSTNEKLF
>TRBJ2-5|TRBV4-3|15
ASSQDPGQGFGETQY
>TRBJ1-5|TRBV19|13
ASSVNPDSKWPQH
>TRBJ2-4|TRBV5-1|12
ASSPGTAKNIQY
>TRBJ2-1|TRBV5-6|13
ASSRGTLHYNEQF
>TRBJ1-6|TRBV5-1|13
ASSLGTFSNSPLH
>TRBJ1-5|TRBV5-5|11
ASSDEVGRPQH
>TRBJ2-1|TRBV10-2|17
ASRPDTRLAGVRSNEQF
>TRBJ2-5|TRBV18|14
ASSPPQASGQETQY
>TRBJ2-3|TRBV3-1/TRBV3-2|13
ASSQAGGYTDTQY
>TRBJ1-6|TRBV6-6|10
ASAGGSSPLH
>TRBJ2-7|TRBV6-5|11
ASRRDSAYEQY
>TRBJ2-1|TRBV9|10
ASSASVGGQF
>TRBJ1-5|TRBV7-8|14
ASSLVARLSNQPQH
>TRBJ2-2|TRBV5-1|14
ASSYAGTANTGELF
>TRBJ2-3|TRBV30|11
AFTSAWGDTQY
>TRBJ1-6|TRBV11-2|12
ASSSYGGSSPLH
>TRBJ1-2|TRBV2|9
ASRDRGGYT
>TRBJ1-1|TRBV7-6|17
ASSPSPQGALSMNTEAF